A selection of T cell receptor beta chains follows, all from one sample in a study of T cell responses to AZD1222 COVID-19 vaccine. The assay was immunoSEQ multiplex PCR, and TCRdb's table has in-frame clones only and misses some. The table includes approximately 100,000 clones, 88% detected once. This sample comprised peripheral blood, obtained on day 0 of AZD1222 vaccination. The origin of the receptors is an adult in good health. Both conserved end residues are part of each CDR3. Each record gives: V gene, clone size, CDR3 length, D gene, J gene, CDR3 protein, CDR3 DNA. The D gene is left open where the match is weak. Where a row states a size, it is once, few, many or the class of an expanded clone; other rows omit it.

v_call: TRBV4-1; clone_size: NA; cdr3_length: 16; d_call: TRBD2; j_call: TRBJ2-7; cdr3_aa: CASSRGLAGGLNEQYF; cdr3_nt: TGCGCCAGCAGCCGGGGACTAGCGGGGGGGTTGAACGAGCAGTACTTC
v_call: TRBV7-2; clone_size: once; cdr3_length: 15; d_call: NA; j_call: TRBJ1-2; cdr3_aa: CASSLAPTDNYGYTF; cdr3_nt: TGTGCCAGCAGCTTAGCCCCAACAGATAACTATGGCTACACCTTC
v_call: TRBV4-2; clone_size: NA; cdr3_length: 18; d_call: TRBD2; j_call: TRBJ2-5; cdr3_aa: CASSQGDLAGGHQETQYF; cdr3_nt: TGTGCCAGCAGCCAAGGGGACCTAGCGGGAGGACACCAAGAGACCCAGTACTTC
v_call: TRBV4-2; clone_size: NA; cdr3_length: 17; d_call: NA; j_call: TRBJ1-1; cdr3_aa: CASSQGEGRSMNTEAFF; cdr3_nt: TGTGCCAGCAGCCAAGGGGAGGGCAGGTCCATGAACACTGAAGCTTTCTTT
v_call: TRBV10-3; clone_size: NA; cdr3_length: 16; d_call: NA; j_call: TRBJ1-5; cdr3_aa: CAISETGEPPNQPQHF; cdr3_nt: TGTGCCATCAGTGAGACTGGGGAGCCGCCGAATCAGCCCCAGCATTTT
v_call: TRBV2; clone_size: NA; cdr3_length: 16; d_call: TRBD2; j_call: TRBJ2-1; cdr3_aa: CASRPQSGASYNEQFF; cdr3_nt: TGTGCCAGCAGACCGCAGAGCGGGGCCTCCTACAATGAGCAGTTCTTC
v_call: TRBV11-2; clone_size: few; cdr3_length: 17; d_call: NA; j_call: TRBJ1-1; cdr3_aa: CASSPHHRVGVGTEAFF; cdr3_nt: TGTGCCAGCAGCCCTCATCACAGGGTGGGGGTTGGTACTGAAGCTTTCTTT
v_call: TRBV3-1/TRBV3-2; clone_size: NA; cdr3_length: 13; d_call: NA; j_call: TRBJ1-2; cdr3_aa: CASSQKNDYGYTF; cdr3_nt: TGTGCCAGCAGCCAAAAAAACGACTATGGCTACACCTTC
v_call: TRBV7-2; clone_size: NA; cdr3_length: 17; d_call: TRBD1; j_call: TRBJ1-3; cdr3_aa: CASSLATGTGTGNTIYF; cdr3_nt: TGTGCCAGCAGCTTAGCCACCGGGACAGGGACTGGAAACACCATATATTTT
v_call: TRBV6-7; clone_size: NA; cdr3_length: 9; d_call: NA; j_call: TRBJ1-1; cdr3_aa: CASITEAFF; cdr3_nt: TGTGCCAGCATCACTGAAGCTTTCTTT
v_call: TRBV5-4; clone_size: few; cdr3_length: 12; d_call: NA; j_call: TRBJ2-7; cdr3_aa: CASSFNPYEQYF; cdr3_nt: TGTGCCAGCAGCTTTAACCCATACGAGCAGTACTTC
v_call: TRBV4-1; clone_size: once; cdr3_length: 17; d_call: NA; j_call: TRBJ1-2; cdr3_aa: CASTPTLGTANNYGYTF; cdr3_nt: TGCGCCAGCACCCCAACGTTAGGGACGGCGAATAACTATGGCTACACCTTC
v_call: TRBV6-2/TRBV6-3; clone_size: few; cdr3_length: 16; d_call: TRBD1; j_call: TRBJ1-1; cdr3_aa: CASSYSQDRGDTEAFF; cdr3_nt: TGTGCCAGCAGTTACAGCCAGGACAGGGGAGACACTGAAGCTTTCTTT
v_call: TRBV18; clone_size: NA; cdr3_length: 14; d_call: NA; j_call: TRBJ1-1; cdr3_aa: CASSPQDGNTEAFF; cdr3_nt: TGTGCCAGCTCACCACAGGACGGGAACACTGAAGCTTTCTTT
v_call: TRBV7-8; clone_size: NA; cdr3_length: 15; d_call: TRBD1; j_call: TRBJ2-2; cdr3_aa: CASRVGTGKTGELFF; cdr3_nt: TGTGCCAGCAGGGTCGGGACAGGGAAGACCGGGGAGCTGTTTTTT
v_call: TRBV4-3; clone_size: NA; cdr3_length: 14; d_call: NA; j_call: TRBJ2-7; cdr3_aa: CASSQDRGSYEQYF; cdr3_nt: TGCGCCAGCAGCCAAGATCGCGGGTCCTACGAGCAGTACTTC
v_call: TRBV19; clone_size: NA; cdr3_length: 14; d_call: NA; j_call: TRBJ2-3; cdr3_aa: CASRTGGPRDTQYF; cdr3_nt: TGTGCCAGTCGTACCGGAGGGCCAAGGGATACGCAGTATTTT
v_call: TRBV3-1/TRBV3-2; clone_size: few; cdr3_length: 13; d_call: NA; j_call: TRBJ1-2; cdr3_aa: CASSLLDSDGYTF; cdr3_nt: TGTGCCAGCAGCCTCCTGGATAGCGATGGCTACACCTTC
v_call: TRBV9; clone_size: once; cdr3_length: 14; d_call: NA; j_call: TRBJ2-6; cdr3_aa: CASSVVSGANVLTF; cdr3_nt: TGTGCCAGCAGCGTAGTATCTGGGGCCAACGTCCTGACTTTC
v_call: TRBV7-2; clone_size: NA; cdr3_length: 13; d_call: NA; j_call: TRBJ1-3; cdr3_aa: CASRGLTGNTIYF; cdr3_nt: TGTGCCAGCCGCGGACTAACTGGAAACACCATATATTTT
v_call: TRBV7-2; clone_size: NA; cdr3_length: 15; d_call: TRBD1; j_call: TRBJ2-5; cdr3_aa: CASSNHRTGAETQYF; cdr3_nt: TGTGCCAGCAGCAACCACCGGACAGGGGCGGAGACCCAGTACTTC
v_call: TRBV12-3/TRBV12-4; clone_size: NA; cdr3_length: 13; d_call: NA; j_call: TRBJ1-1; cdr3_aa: CASTPGTNTEAFF; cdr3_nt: TGTGCCAGCACCCCAGGAACCAACACTGAAGCTTTCTTT
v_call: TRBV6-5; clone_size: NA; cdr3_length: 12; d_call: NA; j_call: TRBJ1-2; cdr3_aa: CASSLLGEGYTF; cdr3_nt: TGTGCCAGCAGTTTACTAGGGGAGGGCTACACCTTC
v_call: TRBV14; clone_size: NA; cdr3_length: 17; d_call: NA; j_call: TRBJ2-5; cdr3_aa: CASSQGDSGTTQETQYF; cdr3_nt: TGTGCCAGCAGCCAAGGGGACTCCGGAACAACACAAGAGACCCAGTACTTC
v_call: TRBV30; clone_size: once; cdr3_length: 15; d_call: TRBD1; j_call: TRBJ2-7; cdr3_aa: CAWSRGQGLLDEQYF; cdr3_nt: TGTGCCTGGAGTAGGGGACAGGGCCTCCTAGACGAGCAGTACTTC
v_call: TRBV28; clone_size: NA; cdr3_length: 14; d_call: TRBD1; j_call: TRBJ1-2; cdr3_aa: CASTLDRGLGGYTF; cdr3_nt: TGTGCCAGCACTTTAGACAGGGGTTTGGGTGGCTACACCTTC
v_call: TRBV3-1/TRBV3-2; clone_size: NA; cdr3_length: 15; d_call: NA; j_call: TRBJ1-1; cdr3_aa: CASSQVAGLGTEAFF; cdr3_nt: TGTGCCAGCAGCCAAGTGGCGGGGCTGGGCACTGAAGCTTTCTTT
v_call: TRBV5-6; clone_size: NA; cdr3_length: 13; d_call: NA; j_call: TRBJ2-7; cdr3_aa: CASSVGVSYEQYF; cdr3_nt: TGTGCCAGCAGCGTAGGGGTCTCCTACGAGCAGTACTTC
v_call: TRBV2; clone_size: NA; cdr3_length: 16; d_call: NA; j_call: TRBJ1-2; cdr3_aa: CASSDTGRGANYGYTF; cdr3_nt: TGTGCCAGCAGTGATACAGGGCGAGGAGCTAACTATGGCTACACCTTC
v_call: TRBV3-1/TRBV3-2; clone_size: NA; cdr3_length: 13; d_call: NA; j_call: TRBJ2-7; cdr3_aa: CASSPLTSLEQYF; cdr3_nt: TGTGCCAGCAGCCCCTTGACCAGTCTGGAGCAGTACTTC
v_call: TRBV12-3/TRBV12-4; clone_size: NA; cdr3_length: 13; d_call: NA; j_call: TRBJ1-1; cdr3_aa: CASSLDSRGGAFF; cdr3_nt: TGTGCCAGCAGTTTAGATTCTCGGGGTGGCGCTTTCTTT
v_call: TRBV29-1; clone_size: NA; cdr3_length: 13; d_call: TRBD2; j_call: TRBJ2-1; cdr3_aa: CSVRAGGPNEQFF; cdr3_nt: TGCAGCGTTCGGGCGGGAGGGCCGAATGAGCAGTTCTTC
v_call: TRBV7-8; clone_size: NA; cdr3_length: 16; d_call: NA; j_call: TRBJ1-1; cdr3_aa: CASSHISWTEPLEAFF; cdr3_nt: TGTGCCAGCAGCCACATTTCGTGGACAGAACCACTAGAAGCTTTCTTT
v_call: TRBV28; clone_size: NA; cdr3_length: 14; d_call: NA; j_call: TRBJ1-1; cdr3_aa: CASSRGDSNTEAFF; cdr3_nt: TGTGCCAGCAGCCGCGGGGATTCGAACACTGAAGCTTTCTTT
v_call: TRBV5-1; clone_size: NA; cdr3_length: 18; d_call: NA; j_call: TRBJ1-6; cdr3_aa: CASSLLGTGSSYNSPLHF; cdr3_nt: TGCGCCAGCAGCTTGTTGGGGACGGGGAGCTCCTATAATTCACCCCTCCACTTT
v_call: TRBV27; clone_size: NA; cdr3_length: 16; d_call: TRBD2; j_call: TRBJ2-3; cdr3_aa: CASSLFAGGKSDTQYF; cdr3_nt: TGTGCCAGCAGTTTATTTGCGGGGGGGAAGTCAGATACGCAGTATTTT
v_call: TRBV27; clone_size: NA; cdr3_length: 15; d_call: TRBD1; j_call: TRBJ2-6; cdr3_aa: CASRYRGTGANVLTF; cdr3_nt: TGTGCCAGCAGGTACAGGGGTACTGGGGCCAACGTCCTGACTTTC
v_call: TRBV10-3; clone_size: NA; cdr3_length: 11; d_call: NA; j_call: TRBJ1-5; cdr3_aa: CALLRDQPQHF; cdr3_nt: TGTGCCCTTCTAAGGGATCAGCCCCAGCATTTT
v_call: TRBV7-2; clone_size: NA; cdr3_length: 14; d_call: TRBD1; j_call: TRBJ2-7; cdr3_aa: CASSSRQGAREQYF; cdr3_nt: TGTGCCAGCAGCTCCAGACAGGGGGCGCGCGAGCAGTACTTC